What follows describes a single TCR beta chain. Its antigen is not identified. The data originate from a study of CD8 T cells in ankylosing spondylitis. Study findings and constraints: Among TCR beta sequences, a motif of eight highly homologous variants appeared characteristic of ankylosing spondylitis blood.

Each CDR3 protein gets one entry after TCRdb re-called the 5' RACE reads with MiXCR. This sample has 750,000 to 850,000 distinct CDR3 sequences, with 12% found just once. CDR3 length: 15 residues. Trimming shortened V by 2 bases and J by 4 bases, and 14 bases separated the two germline ends. The V gene's germline CDR1 is SGHAT and CDR2 FQDESV (reference sequence). The clonotype comes from a male donor with ankylosing spondylitis. The chain couples TRBV11-1 to TRBJ2-5; D is possibly TRBD2 (6 bases). Input material: blood, either unsorted or a sorted T cell fraction (not recorded which). The CDR3, as DNA: TGTGCCAGCAGCTTACAACGGGGGATAGCAGAGACCCAGTACTTC. Its protein is CASSLQRGIAETQYF.